By proportion, the clone carrying this T cell receptor beta chain is medium-sized. Its antigen is not identified. General observations from the study: Tumor memory CD4+ T cell TCR gene usage clustered with blood and lymph node memory CD4+ cells and lymph node naive CD4+ cells.

Via MiXCR, TCRdb re-called the 5' RACE reads, giving one row per CDR3 protein. Among around 5,600 distinct CDR3 sequences listed, under 40% were seen once. V lost 1 base and J lost 5, with 14 bases in between. CDR3 length equals 16 residues. Germline CDR1 and CDR2: MGHRA and YSYEKL. This receptor was taken from a female donor with breast cancer. The material sequenced was memory CD4+ T cells sorted from blood. The subset: memory CD4+ T cells, CD4+CD45RO+CD25-. The rearrangement joins TRBV4-1 to TRBJ2-2; D uncertain. The DNA for the CDR3 is TGCGCCAGCAGCCAAGTTGGCATACGAAATACCGGGGAGCTGTTTTTT. Translation: CASSQVGIRNTGELFF.